One and the same sample provided the 4 T cell receptor beta chains below, sequenced in a study of blood T cell repertoires in COVID-19. The method was immunoSEQ multiplex PCR; TCRdb's version includes in-frame clones alone and lacks a portion of them. The data contain 200,000 to 250,000 clones, about 80% of them seen just once; the ten biggest clones take up about 1.9%. Sequencing input: peripheral blood. The receptors originated from a woman of 80 years or more with acute or convalescent COVID-19.

This sequence joins TRBV7-9 and TRBJ1-1, with TRBD1 matching 9 bases. Trimming took 7 bases from V and 5 from J; bases not matched to a gene: 11. CDR3 length: 15 amino acids. Germline values: CDR1 SEHNR, CDR2 FQNEAQ (reference sequence). CDR3 DNA sequence: TGTGCCAGCACCCCGCCCGGGACAGGGTATACTGAAGCTTTCTTT. Its protein is CASTPPGTGYTEAFF. Complete variable domain (other parts from reference TRBV7-9 and TRBJ1-1): DTGVSQNPRHKITKRGQNVTFRCDPISEHNRLYWYRQTLGQGPEFLTYFQNEAQLEKSRLLSDRFSAERPKGSFSTLEIQRTEQGDSAMYLCASTPPGTGYTEAFFGQGTRLTVV.

Written as DNA, the CDR3 is TGTGCCAGCAGCTTGACTAGCGGGAGCACAGATACGCAGTATTTT. As protein: CASSLTSGSTDTQYF. The gene calls are TRBV5-6 and TRBJ2-3; 9 bases agree with TRBD2. Per the germline V gene, CDR1 is SGHDT and CDR2 is YYEEEE. V dropped 1 base and J dropped 0; count of bases not matched to a gene: 0. The CDR3 is 15 residues long.

The V gene is TRBV3-1 (or the pseudogene TRBV3-2), the J gene TRBJ2-1; D perhaps matches TRBD2 (6 bases). V shed 0 bases and J shed 13 bases, with 16 bases lying between them. This CDR3 is 14 amino acids long. CDR1 is LGHDT and CDR2 is YNNKEL in the germline V gene (reference sequence). The CDR3 bases are TGTGCCAGCAGCCAAGATGGGGGGAGGCCCCGTCAGTTCTTC. Amino acids: CASSQDGGRPRQFF.

J is TRBJ1-2 and V is TRBV19; D gene unclear. Trimming removed 3 bases from V and 4 bases from J, with 12 bases in between. The CDR3 runs to 14 residues. The germline gives CDR1 LNHDA, CDR2 SQIVND (reference sequence). CDR3 DNA sequence: TGTGCCAGTAGTATTAACTCCCCAGGCTATGGCTACACCTTC. Its protein is CASSINSPGYGYTF. The entire variable domain, with the rest obtained from reference TRBV19 and TRBJ1-2, is as follows: DGGITQSPKYLFRKEGQNVTLSCEQNLNHDAMYWYRQDPGQGLRLIYYSQIVNDFQKGDIAEGYSVSREKKESFPLTVTSAQKNPTAFYLCASSINSPGYGYTFGSGTRLTVV.